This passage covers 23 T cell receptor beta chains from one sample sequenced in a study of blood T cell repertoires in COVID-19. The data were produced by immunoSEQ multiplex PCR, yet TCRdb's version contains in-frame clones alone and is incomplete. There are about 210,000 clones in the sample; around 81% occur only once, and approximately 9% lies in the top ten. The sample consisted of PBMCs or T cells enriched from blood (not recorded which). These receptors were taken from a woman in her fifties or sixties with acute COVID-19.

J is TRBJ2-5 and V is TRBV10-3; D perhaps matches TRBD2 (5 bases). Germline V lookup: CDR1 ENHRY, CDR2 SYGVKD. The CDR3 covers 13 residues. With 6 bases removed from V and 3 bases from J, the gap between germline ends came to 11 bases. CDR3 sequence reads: CAIRKLGEETQYF. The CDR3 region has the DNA TGTGCCATCAGGAAACTAGGAGAAGAGACCCAGTACTTC.

This CDR3 is CASSLAGAFYNEQFF. As DNA, the CDR3 is TGTGCCAGCAGTTTAGCGGGAGCGTTCTACAATGAGCAGTTCTTC. The chain recombines TRBV25-1 with TRBJ2-1, with TRBD2 identical over 9 bases. CDR1 is MGHDK, CDR2 SYGVNS, per germline. Losses at the gene ends were 5 bases for V and 3 bases for J; bases not matched to a gene: 5. CDR3 length equals 15 residues.

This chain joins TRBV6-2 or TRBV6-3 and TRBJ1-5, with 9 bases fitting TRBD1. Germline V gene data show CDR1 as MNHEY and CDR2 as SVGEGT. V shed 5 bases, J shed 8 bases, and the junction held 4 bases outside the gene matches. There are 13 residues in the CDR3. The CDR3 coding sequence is TGTGCCAGCAGTGGACAGGGGACGGAGCCCCAGCATTTT. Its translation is CASSGQGTEPQHF.

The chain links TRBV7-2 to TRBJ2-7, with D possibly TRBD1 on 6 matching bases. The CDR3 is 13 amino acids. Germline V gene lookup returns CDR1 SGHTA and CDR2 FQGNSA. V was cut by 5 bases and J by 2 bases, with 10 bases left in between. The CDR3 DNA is TGTGCCAGCAGCCGTCAGGGGACCTACGAGCAGTACTTC. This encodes CASSRQGTYEQYF. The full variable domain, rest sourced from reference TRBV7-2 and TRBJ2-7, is GAGVSQSPSNKVTEKGKDVELRCDPISGHTALYWYRQSLGQGLEFLIYFQGNSAPDKSGLPSDRFSAERTGGSVSTLTIQRTQQEDSAVYLCASSRQGTYEQYFGPGTRLTVT.

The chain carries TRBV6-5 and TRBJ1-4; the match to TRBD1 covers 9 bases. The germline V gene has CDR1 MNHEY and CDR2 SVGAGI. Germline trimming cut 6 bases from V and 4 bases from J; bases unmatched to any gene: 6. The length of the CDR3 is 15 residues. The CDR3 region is CASRSGTGINEKLFF. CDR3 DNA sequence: TGTGCCAGCAGGAGCGGGACAGGGATTAATGAAAAACTGTTTTTT.

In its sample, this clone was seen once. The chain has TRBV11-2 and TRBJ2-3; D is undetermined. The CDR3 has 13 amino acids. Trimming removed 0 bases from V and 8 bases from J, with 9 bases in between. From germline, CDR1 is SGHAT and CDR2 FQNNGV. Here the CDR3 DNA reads TGTGCCAGCAGCTTAGAGAGAGTCGGTACGCAGTATTTT. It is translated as CASSLERVGTQYF. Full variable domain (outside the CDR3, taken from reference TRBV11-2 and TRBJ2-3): EAGVAQSPRYKIIEKRQSVAFWCNPISGHATLYWYQQILGQGPKLLIQFQNNGVVDDSQLPKDRFSAERLKGVDSTLKIQPAKLEDSAVYLCASSLERVGTQYFGPGTRLTVL.

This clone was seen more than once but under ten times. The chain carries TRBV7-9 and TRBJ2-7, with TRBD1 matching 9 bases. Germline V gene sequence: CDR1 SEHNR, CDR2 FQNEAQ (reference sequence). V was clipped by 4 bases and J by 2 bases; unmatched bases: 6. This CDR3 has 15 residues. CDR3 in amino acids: CASSSRDRVPYEQYF. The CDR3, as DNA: TGTGCCAGCAGCTCCCGGGACAGGGTTCCCTACGAGCAGTACTTC.

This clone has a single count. This chain's CDR3 is CASSLGQGFISSVYGYTF. In DNA form, the CDR3 reads TGTGCCAGCAGCTTGGGACAGGGGTTTATATCCTCGGTCTATGGCTACACCTTC. This chain uses TRBV11-3 with TRBJ1-2, with TRBD1 matching over 10 bases. From germline, CDR1 is SGHNT and CDR2 YENEEA. Trimming took 3 bases from V and 4 from J; bases not matched to a gene: 14. The CDR3 spans 18 residues.

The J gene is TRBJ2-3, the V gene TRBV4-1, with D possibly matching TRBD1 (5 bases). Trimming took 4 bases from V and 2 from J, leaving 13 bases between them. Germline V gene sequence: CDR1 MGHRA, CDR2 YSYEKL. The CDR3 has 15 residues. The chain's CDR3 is CASSPPRGYTDTQYF. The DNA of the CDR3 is TGCGCCAGCAGCCCCCCTAGGGGTTACACAGATACGCAGTATTTT.

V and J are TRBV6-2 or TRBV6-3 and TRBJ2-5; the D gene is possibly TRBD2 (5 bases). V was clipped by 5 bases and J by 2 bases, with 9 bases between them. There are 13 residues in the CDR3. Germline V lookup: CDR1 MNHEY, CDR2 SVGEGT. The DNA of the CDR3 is TGTGCCAGCAGTCCAACTAGGCAAGAGACCCAGTACTTC. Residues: CASSPTRQETQYF.

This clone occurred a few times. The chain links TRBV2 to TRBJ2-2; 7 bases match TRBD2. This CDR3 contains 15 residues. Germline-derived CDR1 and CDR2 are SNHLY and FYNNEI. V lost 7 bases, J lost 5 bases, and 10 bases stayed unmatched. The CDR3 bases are TGTGCCAGCACCGAGGGACTACAACGGACCGGGGAGCTGTTTTTT. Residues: CASTEGLQRTGELFF. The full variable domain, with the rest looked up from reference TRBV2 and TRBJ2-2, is EPEVTQTPSHQVTQMGQEVILRCVPISNHLYFYWYRQILGQKVEFLVSFYNNEISEKSEIFDDQFSVERPDGSNFTLKIRSTKLEDSAMYFCASTEGLQRTGELFFGEGSRLTVL.

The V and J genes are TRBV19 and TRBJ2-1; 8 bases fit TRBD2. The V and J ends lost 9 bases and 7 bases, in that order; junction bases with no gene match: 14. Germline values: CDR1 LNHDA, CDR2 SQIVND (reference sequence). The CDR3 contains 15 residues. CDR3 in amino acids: CASSSPGLVGNEQFF. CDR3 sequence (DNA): TGTGCCAGCAGCAGTCCGGGACTAGTGGGGAATGAGCAGTTCTTC.

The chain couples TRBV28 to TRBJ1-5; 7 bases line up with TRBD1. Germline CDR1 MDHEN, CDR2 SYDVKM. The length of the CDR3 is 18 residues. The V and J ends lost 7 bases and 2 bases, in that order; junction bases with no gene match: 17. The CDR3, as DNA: TGTGCCAGCATCCCTCCTCGGAGTTGGCAGGGGGGCAATCAGCCCCAGCATTTT. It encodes CASIPPRSWQGGNQPQHF.

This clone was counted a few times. The DNA of the CDR3 is TGTGCCAGCAGTTTCGTGGGAGGGCCAGGATACGAGCAGTACTTC. Protein product: CASSFVGGPGYEQYF. This sequence joins TRBV28 and TRBJ2-7; 7 bases are shared with TRBD2. The junction had 9 bases not matched to a gene; V was cut back by 3 bases and J by 4 bases. This CDR3 comprises 15 residues. Germline V gives CDR1 MDHEN, CDR2 SYDVKM.

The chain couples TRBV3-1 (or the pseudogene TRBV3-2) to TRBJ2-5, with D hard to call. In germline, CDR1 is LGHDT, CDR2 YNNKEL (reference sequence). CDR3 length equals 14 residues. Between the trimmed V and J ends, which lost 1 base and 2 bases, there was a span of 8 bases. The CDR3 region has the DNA TGTGCCAGCAGCCAAGCAGGTTTACAAGAGACCCAGTACTTC. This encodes CASSQAGLQETQYF.

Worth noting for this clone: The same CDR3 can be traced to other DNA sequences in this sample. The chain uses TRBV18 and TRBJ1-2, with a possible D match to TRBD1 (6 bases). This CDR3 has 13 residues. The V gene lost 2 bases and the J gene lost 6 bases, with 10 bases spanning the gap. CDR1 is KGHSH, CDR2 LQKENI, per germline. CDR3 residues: CASSPASGDGYTF. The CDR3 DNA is TGTGCCAGCTCACCAGCCTCAGGGGATGGCTACACCTTC.

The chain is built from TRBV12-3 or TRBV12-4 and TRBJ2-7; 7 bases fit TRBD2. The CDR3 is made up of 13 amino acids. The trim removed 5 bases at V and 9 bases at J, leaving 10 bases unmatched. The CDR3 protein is CASSPGEGLGQYF. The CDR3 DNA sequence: TGTGCCAGCAGTCCTGGGGAGGGGTTGGGGCAGTACTTC.

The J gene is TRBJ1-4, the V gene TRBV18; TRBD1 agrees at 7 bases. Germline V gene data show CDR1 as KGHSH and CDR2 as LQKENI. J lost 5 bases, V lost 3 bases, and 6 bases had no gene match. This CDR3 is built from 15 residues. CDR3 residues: CASSPATGINEKLFF. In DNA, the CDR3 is TGTGCCAGCTCACCGGCGACAGGGATAAATGAAAAACTGTTTTTT.

The DNA of the CDR3 is TGTGCCAGCATATCAGCCCAGGGAAGCACCGGGGAGCTGTTTTTT. This codes for CASISAQGSTGELFF. The V and J genes are TRBV7-9 and TRBJ2-2, with D possibly matching TRBD1 (5 bases). Germline V lookup: CDR1 SEHNR, CDR2 FQNEAQ (reference sequence). The CDR3 is 15 residues long. V gave up 7 bases and J gave up 4 bases, with 16 bases separating them. The entire variable domain, with the rest obtained from reference TRBV7-9 and TRBJ2-2, is as follows: DTGVSQNPRHKITKRGQNVTFRCDPISEHNRLYWYRQTLGQGPEFLTYFQNEAQLEKSRLLSDRFSAERPKGSFSTLEIQRTEQGDSAMYLCASISAQGSTGELFFGEGSRLTVL.

CDR3 in amino acids: CASSGQGLATKETQYF. The CDR3 nucleotides read TGTGCCAGCAGCGGCCAGGGTTTGGCTACAAAAGAGACCCAGTACTTC. The V and J genes are TRBV7-2 and TRBJ2-5; maybe TRBD1 (5 bases). The CDR3 runs 16 residues. Per the germline V gene, CDR1 is SGHTA and CDR2 is FQGNSA. The V end was cut by 5 bases, the J end by 3 bases, with 19 bases between. Together with reference TRBV7-2 and TRBJ2-5, the CDR3 gives the full variable domain: GAGVSQSPSNKVTEKGKDVELRCDPISGHTALYWYRQSLGQGLEFLIYFQGNSAPDKSGLPSDRFSAERTGGSVSTLTIQRTQQEDSAVYLCASSGQGLATKETQYFGPGTRLLVL.

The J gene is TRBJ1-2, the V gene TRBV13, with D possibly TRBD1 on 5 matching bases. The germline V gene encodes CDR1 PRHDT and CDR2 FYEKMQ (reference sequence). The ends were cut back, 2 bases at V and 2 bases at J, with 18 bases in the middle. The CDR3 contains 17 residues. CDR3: CASSLKGDSNWNYGYTF. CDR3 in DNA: TGTGCCAGCAGCTTAAAAGGGGACTCCAACTGGAACTATGGCTACACCTTC.

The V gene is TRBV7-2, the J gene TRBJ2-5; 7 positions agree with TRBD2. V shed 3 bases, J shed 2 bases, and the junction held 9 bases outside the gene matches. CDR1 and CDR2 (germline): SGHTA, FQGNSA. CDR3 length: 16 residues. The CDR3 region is CASSFFFAGEQETQYF. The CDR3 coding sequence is TGTGCCAGCAGCTTTTTCTTCGCGGGGGAACAAGAGACCCAGTACTTC.

CDR3: CASSQGGLAGAVNEQFF. In DNA form, the CDR3 reads TGTGCCAGCAGCCAAGGGGGGCTAGCGGGAGCTGTCAATGAGCAGTTCTTC. The chain links TRBV4-2 to TRBJ2-1; 10 positions match TRBD2. The CDR3 loop spans 17 amino acids. Germline CDR1 reads LGHNA; CDR2 reads YNFKEQ. V shed 1 base, J shed 6 bases, and the junction held 9 bases outside the gene matches.